This T cell receptor (beta chain) appears in the sequencing data of a study of T-cell reconstitution after alpha-beta-depleted transplantation in children. V gave up 3 bases and J gave up 0 bases; unmatched junction bases: 7. The CDR3 loop spans 17 amino acids. Details on this clonotype: The antigen is unknown.

As it was prepared, the TCRbeta library received unique molecular identifiers. TCRdb re-called the PCR reads with MiXCR, one entry per CDR3 protein. Counted here are about 98,000 distinct CDR3 sequences, around 22% occurring once; the ten biggest clones make up over 20%. Findings and caveats of the study: In some patients, recipient T cells and intrathymic progenitors surviving conditioning explained high day-60 diversity. By about two months after transplant, alpha-beta T cells reportedly arose from several hundred graft clones that had expanded. Newly produced T cells mostly accounted for T-cell counts and diversity one year post-transplant.

The chain uses TRBV12-3 or TRBV12-4 and TRBJ1-3; 8 bases agree with TRBD1. This specimen was PBMCs, taken before TCRalphabeta/CD19-depleted stem cell transplant. The clonotype comes from a boy younger than 10 with acute lymphoblastic leukemia, due to receive a stem cell transplant. The CDR3 coding sequence is TGTGCCAGCAGTTTGCAGGGGGCATTAAGCTCTGGAAACACCATATATTTT. This translates into CASSLQGALSSGNTIYF.